This entry concerns a single T cell receptor beta chain. This clone occurred once. What this receptor recognizes is not known. No much larger clone is present one base from it, and per-base qualities are unavailable. The immunoSEQ hsTCRB v3.0 assay was used at survey level resolution to sequence the TRB variable region. The target sequencing depth for TRB was roughly 35,000-55,000 T-cell genomes per sample. Pooled TRB libraries were sequenced on an Illumina MiSeq with a v3 150-cycle kit. Concerning the study's data processing: Repertoire analysis was run in R within a reproducible Nextflow workflow that covered QC, data transformation and analysis. Custom analyses were implemented in LymphoSeq2, an R package for AIRR-Seq data exploration. A handful of samples that yielded fewer than 5000 total TRB sequences were excluded, so that about 200 HIV repertoires were analyzed. Among the roughly 190 retained HIV repertoires, approximately 59 were collected before ART initiation and under 150 after ART initiation. Each repertoire was downsampled to 5000 TRB nucleotide sequences, and summary statistics were averaged across 100 downsampling iterations. Only TRB sequences with CDR3 regions of at least seven amino acids were retained for analysis. Diversity was assessed using a clonality score derived from Shannon entropy and using the Gini coefficient. In the repertoire networks, any two of the top 5000 CDR3 amino acid sequences were linked whenever the two sequences differed by an edit distance of one. GLIPH2 predicted antigen specificity groups and MHC restriction for TRB CDR3 amino acid sequences. To flag known associations with CMV, EBV, HIV or tissue antigens, CDR3 amino acid sequences were compared against VDJdb and McPAS-TCR. Pre-ART, post-ART and control groups were compared with Wilcoxon signed-rank tests and Holm-Bonferroni correction. TCRdb mirrors the immuneACCESS table, restricted to in-frame sequences. Some clones are absent from its copies; in checked studies, under half trace to an unresolved V gene, and the reason for the others is unknown. V, J and clone size reflect that table, while D and trimming were determined from the DNA. The sample includes approximately 37,000 clones, with around four fifths observed a single time. 6.2% of the sample goes to the ten largest clones.

Participants were included only if at least one PBMC sample before ART initiation and at least two post-ART samples were available. Every participant with HIV received treatment in the United States of America. Before DNA extraction, cryopreserved samples containing about 0.9-10 million PBMC were thawed and washed. At the time of the earliest PBMC sample, participants with HIV were aged between roughly 20 and 54 years. Per participant, PBMC samples came from 1-4 timepoints prior to ART initiation and 2-8 timepoints following ART initiation, for a median of 7 samples. For every participant, serial HIV viral load, CD4+ T-cell count, ART history and demographic data were obtained. A Qiagen kit on a QIAcube was used to extract genomic DNA from unsorted PBMC, with samples processed in batches of 12. This entry comes from a study of long-term antiretroviral therapy in people with HIV (dated by TCRdb to about 2022). A note on the overall study: The earliest samples were collected roughly a decade before the 2015 WHO recommendation for immediate ART, at a time when ART was usually postponed until CD4 counts fell. Test extractions of a monoclonal T-cell line alongside approximately 34 polyclonal samples showed no cross-contamination during QIAcube processing. Among the 30 to 35 participants with HIV, about 11 were female. The cohort contributed roughly 190 cryopreserved PBMC samples from 30 adults with confirmed HIV infection, collected serially over a mean of about 6 years (range 1-12). Whether ART initiation and durable HIV suppression were associated with changes in peripheral blood TRB repertoire composition and diversity was tested in a retrospective serial study. Summary of the overall study and its limitations: Because PBMC availability was limited, only the TCR beta chain was sequenced, with no alpha chain pairing. Narrower CDR3 length ranges were observed in HIV repertoires than in controls, and an antigen-experienced repertoire with only a slight naive shift after ART was suggested by the network structure. The repertoire was dominated across all time points by expanded TRB clones identified before ART initiation, although this dominance was seen to fluctuate and to decrease in many PLHIV after ART. A significant increase in TRB diversity was found to be associated with ART initiation, although TRB diversity was observed to remain significantly below that of transplant donor controls even after long-term ART. No data were available on ART adherence, viral resistance or therapy changes, limiting inferences about post-ART repertoire changes. The samples span the years 2004 to 2017, and the ART regimens used at that time may not be as effective as current regimens. Because cell numbers in pre-ART samples were limited, unsorted PBMC were profiled instead of sorted CD4+ and CD8+ T cells.

This clonotype was sampled from a man younger than 30 with HIV. The sequences come from unsorted PBMCs, collected 1 year after starting antiretroviral therapy.

The CDR3 in this case is CASSTGELSNQPQHF. The DNA reads TGTGCCAGCAGTACAGGCGAACTTAGCAATCAGCCCCAGCATTTT. The receptor chain draws on TRBV2 and TRBJ1-5; tentative D gene TRBD1, with 5 bases matching. Including cysteine and phenylalanine, the CDR3 has 15 amino acids. Only the CDR3 region is kept as DNA, spanning 45 bases read in frame from base 1. The germline V gene yields SNHLY for CDR1 and FYNNEI for CDR2. V was cut back by 5 bases and J by 0 bases, leaving a gap of 11 bases between them.